This TCR beta chain was captured in a study of CD8 T cells in ankylosing spondylitis. Unmatched junction bases numbered 11, after V lost 5 bases and J lost 4 bases. CDR3 length: 16 residues. General study results and limits: The authors found the disease-linked clones to be CD8+ and relatively rare in peripheral blood. Reportedly, disease-linked clones are significantly enriched in ankylosing spondylitis patients' matched synovial fluid. There was a TCR beta motif, made of several highly homologous variants, that appeared characteristic of ankylosing spondylitis blood.

Ten or more counts support this clonotype. Its specificity is unknown. Each TCR beta library was made by quantitative 5'-RACE that incorporated molecular barcodes. TCRdb called the 5' RACE reads again in MiXCR, with one record for every CDR3 protein. The sample lists around 25,000 distinct CDR3 sequences, 10% to 15% occurring once. The specimen was blood. The V gene is TRBV12-3 or TRBV12-4, the J gene TRBJ2-3; 8 bases map to TRBD2. This TCR came from a male donor with ankylosing spondylitis or in good health (not recorded which). CDR3 DNA sequence: TGTGCCAGCAGTAACCCTCGGGGGGGCGGCGCAGATACGCAGTATTTT. This sequence encodes CASSNPRGGGADTQYF.